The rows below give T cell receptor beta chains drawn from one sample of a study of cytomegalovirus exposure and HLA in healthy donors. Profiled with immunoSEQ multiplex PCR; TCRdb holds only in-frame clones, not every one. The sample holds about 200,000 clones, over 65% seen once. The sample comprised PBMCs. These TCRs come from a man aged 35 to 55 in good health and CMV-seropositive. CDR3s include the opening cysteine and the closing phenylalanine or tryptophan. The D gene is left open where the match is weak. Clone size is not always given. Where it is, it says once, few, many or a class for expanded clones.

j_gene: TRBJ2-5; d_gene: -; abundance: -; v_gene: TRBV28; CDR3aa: CASSFWAQETQYF; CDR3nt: TGTGCCAGCAGCTTTTGGGCCCAAGAGACCCAGTACTTC
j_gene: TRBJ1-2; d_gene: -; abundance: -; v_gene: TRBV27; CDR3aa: CASSFNPGQGFYGYTF; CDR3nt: TGTGCCAGCAGTTTTAACCCTGGGCAGGGGTTCTATGGCTACACCTTC
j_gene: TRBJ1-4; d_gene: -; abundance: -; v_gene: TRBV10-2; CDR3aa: CASNGSPGGQRPSNEKLFF; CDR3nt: TGCGCCAGCAACGGTTCCCCCGGGGGGCAGCGACCGTCTAATGAAAAACTGTTTTTT
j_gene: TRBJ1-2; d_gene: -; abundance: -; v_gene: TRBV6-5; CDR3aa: CASSERGGYTF; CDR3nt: TGTGCCAGCAGTGAAAGGGGGGGCTACACCTTC
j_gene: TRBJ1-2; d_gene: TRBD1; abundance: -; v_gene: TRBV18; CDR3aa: CASSPTVETGDGYTF; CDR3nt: TGTGCCAGCTCACCGACCGTCGAAACAGGGGATGGCTACACCTTC
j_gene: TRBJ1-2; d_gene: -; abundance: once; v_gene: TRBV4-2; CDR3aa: CASSQGLAGVAYGYTF; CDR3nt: TGTGCCAGCAGCCAAGGGTTGGCAGGGGTCGCATATGGCTACACCTTC
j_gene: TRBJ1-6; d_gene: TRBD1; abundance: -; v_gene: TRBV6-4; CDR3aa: CASSLQGDSPLHF; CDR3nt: TGTGCCAGCAGCTTGCAGGGGGATTCACCCCTCCACTTT
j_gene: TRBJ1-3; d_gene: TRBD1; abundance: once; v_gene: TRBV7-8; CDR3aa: CASSEKGQGSLNGNTIYF; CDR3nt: TGTGCCAGCAGCGAGAAAGGACAGGGAAGTTTGAATGGAAACACCATATATTTT
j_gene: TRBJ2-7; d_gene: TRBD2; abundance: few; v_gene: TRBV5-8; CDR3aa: CANRASGTYEQYF; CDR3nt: TGTGCGAACCGGGCTAGCGGGACCTACGAGCAGTACTTC
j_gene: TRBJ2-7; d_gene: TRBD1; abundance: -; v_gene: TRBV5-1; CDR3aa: CASSSGQGFSYEQYF; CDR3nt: TGCGCCAGCAGTTCCGGACAGGGGTTCTCCTACGAGCAGTACTTC
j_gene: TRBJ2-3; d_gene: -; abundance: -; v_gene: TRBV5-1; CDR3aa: CASSRTPLGGTDTQYF; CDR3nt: TGCGCCAGCAGTCGGACTCCCTTGGGAGGCACAGATACGCAGTATTTT
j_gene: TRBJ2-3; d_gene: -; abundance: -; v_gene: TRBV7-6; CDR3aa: CASSFGYGRISDTQYF; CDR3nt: TGTGCCAGCAGCTTTGGATACGGGAGAATTTCGGATACGCAGTATTTT
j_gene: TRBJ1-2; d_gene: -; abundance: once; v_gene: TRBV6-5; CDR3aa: CASRRYKTGGYGYTF; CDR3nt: TGTGCCAGCCGCCGCTACAAGACAGGTGGCTATGGCTACACCTTC
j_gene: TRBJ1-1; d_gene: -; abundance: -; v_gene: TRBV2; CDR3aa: CASSRQANTEAFF; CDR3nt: TGTGCCAGCAGCCGACAGGCGAACACTGAAGCTTTCTTT
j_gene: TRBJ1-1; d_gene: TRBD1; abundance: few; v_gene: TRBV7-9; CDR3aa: CASSTRDSLNTEAFF; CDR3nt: TGTGCCAGCAGCACACGGGACAGTTTGAACACTGAAGCTTTCTTT
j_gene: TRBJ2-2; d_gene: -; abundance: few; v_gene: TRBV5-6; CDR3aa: CASSLVKGTAGRLTGELFF; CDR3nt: TGTGCCAGCAGCTTGGTAAAAGGAACGGCAGGGCGTTTAACCGGGGAGCTGTTTTTT
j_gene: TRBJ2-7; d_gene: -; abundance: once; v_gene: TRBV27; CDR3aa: CASSLYPGVGYEQYF; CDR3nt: TGTGCCAGCAGTTTATATCCAGGGGTTGGGTACGAGCAGTACTTC
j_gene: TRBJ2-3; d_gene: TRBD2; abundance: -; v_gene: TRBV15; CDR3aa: CATSTPKRGSTDTQYF; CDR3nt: TGTGCCACCAGCACGCCCAAGCGGGGGAGTACAGATACGCAGTATTTT
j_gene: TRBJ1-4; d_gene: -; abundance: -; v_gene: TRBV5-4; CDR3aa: CASSLSGVDRKLFF; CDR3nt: TGTGCCAGCAGCTTATCAGGGGTCGATCGAAAACTGTTTTTT
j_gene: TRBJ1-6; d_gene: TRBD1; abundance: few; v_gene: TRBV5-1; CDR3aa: CASSSGQGATYNSPLHF; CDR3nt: TGCGCCAGCAGCTCTGGACAGGGGGCAACCTATAATTCACCCCTCCACTTT
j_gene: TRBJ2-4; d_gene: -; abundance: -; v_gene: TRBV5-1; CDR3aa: CASSLAVDRLAKNIQYF; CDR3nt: TGCGCCAGCAGCTTGGCCGTGGACAGATTAGCCAAAAACATTCAGTACTTC
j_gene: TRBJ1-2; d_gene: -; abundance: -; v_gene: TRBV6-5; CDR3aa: CASSQMARNGYTF; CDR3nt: TGTGCCAGCAGCCAAATGGCAAGAAATGGCTACACCTTC
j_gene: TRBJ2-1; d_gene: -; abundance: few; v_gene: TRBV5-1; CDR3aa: CASRYRAGDHNEQFF; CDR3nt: TGCGCCAGCAGATACAGGGCGGGAGATCACAATGAGCAGTTCTTC
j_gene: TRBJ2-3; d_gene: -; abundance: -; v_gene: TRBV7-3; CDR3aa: CASSLEGAGTDTQYF; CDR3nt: TGTGCCAGCAGCTTAGAAGGTGCGGGCACAGATACGCAGTATTTT
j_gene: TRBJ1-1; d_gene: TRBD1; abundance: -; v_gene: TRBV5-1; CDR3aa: CASSLGQGYMNTEAFF; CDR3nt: TGCGCCAGCAGCTTGGGACAGGGATACATGAACACTGAAGCTTTCTTT
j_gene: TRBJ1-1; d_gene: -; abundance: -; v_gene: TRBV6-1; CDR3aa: CASTIGNTEAFF; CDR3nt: TGTGCCAGCACGATCGGGAACACTGAAGCTTTCTTT
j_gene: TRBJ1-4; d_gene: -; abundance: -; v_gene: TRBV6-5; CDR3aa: CASSQRTPGKLFF; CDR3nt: TGTGCCAGCAGCCAACGGACCCCAGGGAAACTGTTTTTT
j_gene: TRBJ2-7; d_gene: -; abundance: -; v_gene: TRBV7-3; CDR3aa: CASSVTSLGTYEQYF; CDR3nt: TGTGCCAGCAGCGTGACGAGTTTGGGCACCTACGAGCAGTACTTC
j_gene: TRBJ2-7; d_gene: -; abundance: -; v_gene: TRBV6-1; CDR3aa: CASSEHQAGTYEQYF; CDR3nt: TGTGCCAGCAGTGAACACCAAGCCGGGACTTACGAGCAGTACTTC
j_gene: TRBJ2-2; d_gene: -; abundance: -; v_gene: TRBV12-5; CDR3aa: CASGLLEPTGELFF; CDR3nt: TGTGCTAGTGGTTTGCTGGAGCCAACCGGGGAGCTGTTTTTT
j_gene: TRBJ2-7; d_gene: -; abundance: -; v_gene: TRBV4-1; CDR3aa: CASSQGPQDVYEQYF; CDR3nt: TGCGCCAGCAGCCAAGGCCCGCAGGATGTCTACGAGCAGTACTTC
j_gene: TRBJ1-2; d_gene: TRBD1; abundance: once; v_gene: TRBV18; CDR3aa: CASSPLDRGHGYTF; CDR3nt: TGTGCCAGCTCACCCCTGGACAGGGGGCATGGCTACACCTTC
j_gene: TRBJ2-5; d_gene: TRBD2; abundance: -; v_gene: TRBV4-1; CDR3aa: CASSQDTLAGGQETQYF; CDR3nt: TGCGCCAGCAGCCAAGATACACTAGCGGGAGGCCAAGAGACCCAGTACTTC
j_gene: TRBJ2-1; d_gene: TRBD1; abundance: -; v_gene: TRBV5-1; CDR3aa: CASSQTGFHYNEQFF; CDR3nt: TGCGCCAGCAGCCAGACAGGGTTTCATTACAATGAGCAGTTCTTC
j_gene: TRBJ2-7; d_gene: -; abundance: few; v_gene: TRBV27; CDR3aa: CASSRPGQPTSEQYF; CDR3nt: TGTGCCAGCAGTAGACCGGGACAACCGACGAGCGAGCAGTACTTC
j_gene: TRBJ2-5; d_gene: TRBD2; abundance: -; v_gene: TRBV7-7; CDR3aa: CASSLALAARETQYF; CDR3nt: TGTGCCAGCAGCTTAGCGCTAGCGGCGAGGGAGACCCAGTACTTC
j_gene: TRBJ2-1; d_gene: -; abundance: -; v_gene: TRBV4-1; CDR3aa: CASSGRHTNEQFF; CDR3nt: TGCGCCAGCAGCGGGCGACACACCAATGAGCAGTTCTTC
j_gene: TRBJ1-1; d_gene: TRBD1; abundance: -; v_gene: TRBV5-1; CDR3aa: CASSLQGDTEAFF; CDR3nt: TGCGCCAGCAGCTTACAGGGGGACACTGAAGCTTTCTTT
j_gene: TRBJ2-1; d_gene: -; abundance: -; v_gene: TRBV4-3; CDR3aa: CASSQGRHSYNEQFF; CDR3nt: TGCGCCAGCAGCCAAGGGAGGCACTCCTACAATGAGCAGTTCTTC
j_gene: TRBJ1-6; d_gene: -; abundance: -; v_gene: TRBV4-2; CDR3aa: CASSLGIQQDNSPLHF; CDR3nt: TGTGCCAGCAGCCTCGGAATACAGCAAGATAATTCACCCCTCCACTTT
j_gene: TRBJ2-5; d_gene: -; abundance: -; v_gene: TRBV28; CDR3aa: CASRTGVQETQYF; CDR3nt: TGTGCCAGCAGAACGGGGGTCCAAGAGACCCAGTACTTC
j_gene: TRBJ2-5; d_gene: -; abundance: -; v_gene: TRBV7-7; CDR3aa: CASSLSRGPQETQYF; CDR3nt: TGTGCCAGCAGCTTAAGCAGGGGCCCCCAAGAGACCCAGTACTTC
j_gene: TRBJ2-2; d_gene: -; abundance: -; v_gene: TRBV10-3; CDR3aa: CAIAGLDTGELFF; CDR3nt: TGTGCCATTGCGGGACTCGACACCGGGGAGCTGTTTTTT
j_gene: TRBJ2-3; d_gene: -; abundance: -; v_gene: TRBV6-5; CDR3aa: CASRPSGRRTDTQYF; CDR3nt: TGTGCCAGCAGACCCAGCGGGCGACGGACAGATACGCAGTATTTT
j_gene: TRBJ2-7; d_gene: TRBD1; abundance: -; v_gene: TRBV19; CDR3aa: CASSTGQDYEQYF; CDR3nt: TGTGCCAGTAGTACGGGACAGGACTACGAGCAGTACTTC
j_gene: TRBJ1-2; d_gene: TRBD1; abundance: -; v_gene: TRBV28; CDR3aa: CASATGDWYGYTF; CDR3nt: TGTGCCAGCGCAACAGGGGATTGGTATGGCTACACCTTC